The text below deals with one T cell receptor beta chain. It was with a sample-barcoded 5' primer and a J-beta primer mix that a second PCR of roughly 7 to 12 cycles was run. TCRdb processed the 5' RACE reads anew with MiXCR; each CDR3 protein has one entry. The data contain about 1.8 million distinct CDR3 sequences, roughly 49% of them singletons. This entry is derived from a study of blood T cells in healthy people across ages. V gave up 0 bases and J gave up 2 bases, with 12 bases separating them. In germline, CDR1 is MGHDK, CDR2 SYGVNS. The CDR3 contains 16 residues. V and J are TRBV25-1 and TRBJ2-3, with D perhaps matching TRBD2 (6 bases). The TCR sequence derives from a woman in her thirties or forties in good health. Material: blood. The CDR3 reads CASSEYAGKFTDTQYF. The CDR3 DNA follows: TGTGCCAGCAGTGAATATGCGGGAAAGTTCACAGATACGCAGTATTTT.